This TCR beta chain was identified during a study of blood T cell repertoires in COVID-19. The protocol was immunoSEQ multiplex PCR, while the TCRdb copy is restricted to in-frame clones and leaves out a portion. Here the sample spans about 210,000 clones, 84% being singletons. About this clone: Other DNA sequences in this specimen translate into the identical CDR3.

CDR1 is SGHRS and CDR2 is YFSETQ in the germline V gene. Trimming cost V 4 bases and J 6 bases, with 9 bases left between them. CDR3 length: 12 residues. The sequenced sample was peripheral blood. The V and J genes are TRBV5-1 and TRBJ2-3; TRBD2 is a possible D gene (5 bases). The sequence derives from a woman in her forties or fifties with active or convalescent COVID-19. CDR3 DNA sequence: TGCGCCAGCAGCCCCCCGGGGGATACGCAGTATTTT. Residues: CASSPPGDTQYF.